These T cell receptor beta chains were read from a single sample in a study of cytotoxic CD8 clonotypes in ibrutinib-treated CLL. The table came from immunoSEQ multiplex PCR; TCRdb's copy has only in-frame clones and leaves some out. The sample carries 300,000 to 400,000 clones, 67% recorded once. Here the sequenced sample was PBMCs, taken after 36 months of ibrutinib treatment. All receptors come from a human donor with chronic lymphocytic leukemia. The conserved cysteine and the conserved F or W are not part of the CDR3 here.

>TRBJ1-1|TRBV15
ATSRAHTEAF
>TRBJ1-1|TRBV29-1
SVERVLDTEAF
>TRBJ1-4|TRBV9
ASSGGVNEKLF
>TRBJ2-7|TRBV5-1
ASSPRDTYEQY
>TRBJ2-4|TRBV11-2
ASSLGGIQY
>TRBJ2-5|TRBV27
ASSLRIGTAQTQY
>TRBJ2-1|TRBV5-1
ASSLGSAGGRLTPVGQF
>TRBJ2-1|TRBV7-9
ASSLVGVLVVGQF
>TRBJ2-6|TRBV29-1
SVAAHPLGANVLT
>TRBJ2-7|TRBV14
ASSHLPGTGWLDEQY
>TRBJ2-3|TRBV15
ATSRVGLMGTDTQY
>TRBJ1-5|TRBV19
ASRPPGGQAYQPQH
>TRBJ1-4|TRBV19
ASSTSGTGYEKLF
>TRBJ2-2|TRBV15
ATSLETGNTGELF
>TRBJ2-5|TRBV2
ASSREPQETQY
>TRBJ2-1|TRBV9
ASSARASEYNEQF
>TRBJ2-7|TRBV11-2
ASSLEVLAFPYEQY
>TRBJ2-1|TRBV5-6
ASTRTRVRDNEQF
>TRBJ2-3|TRBV11-3
ASSLGGAGTQY
>TRBJ2-1|TRBV2
ASTYRADNEQF
>TRBJ1-1|TRBV14
ASSNRPNTEAF
>TRBJ2-2|TRBV7-2
ASSDRTGWVGELF
>TRBJ1-2|TRBV18
ASSTYQGTAPGYT
>TRBJ2-2|TRBV11-2
ASSLGPVTGELF
>TRBJ1-5|TRBV5-4
ASSRDSDQPQH
>TRBJ2-7|TRBV11-2
ASRTLKRGSSYEQY
>TRBJ1-2|TRBV27
ASSTRGTGYDYGYT
>TRBJ1-5|TRBV6-1
ASSENPGSNQPQH
>TRBJ1-6|TRBV6-1
ASRYRASLSPLH
>TRBJ1-1|TRBV18
ASSDWWGTEAF
>TRBJ2-2|TRBV6-6
ASSYSGGPNTGELF
>TRBJ2-2|TRBV4-1
ASSQDRVGNTGELF
>TRBJ2-7|TRBV5-1
ASSFGGSSYEQY
>TRBJ1-2|TRBV11-2
ASSKDSSYGYT
>TRBJ2-3|TRBV7-9
ASRWTGGTDTQY
>TRBJ2-2|TRBV7-2
ASPSSGGANTGELF
>TRBJ2-1|TRBV7-2
ASRYRDTFYNEQF
>TRBJ1-6|TRBV6-6
ASSPTAGRRPLH
>TRBJ2-7|TRBV4-3
ASSQDVAGDYEQY
>TRBJ1-1|TRBV11-2
ASRETFRGGIEAF
>TRBJ1-2|TRBV6-6
ASSPANYGYT
>TRBJ2-7|TRBV28
ASSKTPSYEQY
>TRBJ2-1|TRBV6-1
ASSRGGQF
>TRBJ2-7|TRBV11-2
ASSSDRVREQY
>TRBJ2-3|TRBV7-3
ASSLTGTGTQY
>TRBJ2-7|TRBV5-5
ASSLYGPEQY
>TRBJ2-7|TRBV2
ASSEVGRGQEQY
>TRBJ1-5|TRBV5-1
ASSANPNQPQH